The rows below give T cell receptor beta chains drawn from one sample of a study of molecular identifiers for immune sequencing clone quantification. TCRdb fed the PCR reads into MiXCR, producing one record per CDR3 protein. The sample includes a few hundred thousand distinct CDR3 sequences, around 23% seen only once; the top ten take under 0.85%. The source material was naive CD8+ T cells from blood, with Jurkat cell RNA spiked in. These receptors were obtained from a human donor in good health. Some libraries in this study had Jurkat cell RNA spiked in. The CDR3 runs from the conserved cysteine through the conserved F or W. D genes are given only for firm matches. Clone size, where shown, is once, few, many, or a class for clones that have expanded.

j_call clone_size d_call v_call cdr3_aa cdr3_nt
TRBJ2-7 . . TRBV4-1 CASSHATDNYEQYF TGCGCCAGCAGCCACGCAACCGACAACTACGAGCAGTACTTC
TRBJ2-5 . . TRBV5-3 CASSSITGRWQETQYF TGTGCCAGCAGCAGTATTACAGGGAGGTGGCAAGAGACCCAGTACTTC
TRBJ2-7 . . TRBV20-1 CSGRVDSYEQYF TGCAGTGGTAGGGTAGACTCGTACGAGCAGTACTTC
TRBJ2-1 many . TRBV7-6 CASRLEEASEQFF TGTGCCAGCAGATTAGAAGAGGCCAGTGAGCAGTTCTTC
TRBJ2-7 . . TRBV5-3 CASSYRLGEQYF TGTGCCAGCAGCTATAGACTGGGGGAGCAGTACTTC
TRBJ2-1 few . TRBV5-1 CASNRGGDEQFF TGCGCCAGCAATCGCGGCGGGGATGAGCAGTTCTTC
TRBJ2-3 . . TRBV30 CAWSVLGWPDMQYF TGTGCCTGGAGTGTTTTGGGGTGGCCAGATATGCAGTATTTT
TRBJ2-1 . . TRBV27 CASSLLGGAWNEQFF TGTGCCAGCAGTTTACTGGGGGGCGCATGGAATGAGCAGTTCTTC
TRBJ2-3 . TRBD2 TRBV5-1 CASSLRFGAGGLGSTDTQYF TGCGCCAGCAGCTTGAGGTTTGGAGCGGGGGGGCTTGGCTCGACAGATACGCAGTATTTT
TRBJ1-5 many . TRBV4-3 CASSQDGGRNQPQHF TGCGCCAGCAGCCAAGATGGAGGACGCAATCAGCCCCAGCATTTT
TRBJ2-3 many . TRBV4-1 CASSQVSSAPTDTQYF TGCGCCAGCAGCCAAGTCTCTAGCGCCCCCACAGATACGCAGTATTTT
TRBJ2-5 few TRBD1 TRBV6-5 CASSYDEGTGGRETQYF TGTGCCAGCAGTTACGACGAAGGGACAGGGGGTCGTGAGACCCAGTACTTC
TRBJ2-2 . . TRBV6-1 CASTFALGGELFF TGTGCCAGCACCTTCGCATTAGGCGGGGAGCTGTTTTTT
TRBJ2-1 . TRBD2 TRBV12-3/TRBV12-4 CASSSAGGGVSLSHNEQFF TGTGCCAGCAGTTCCGCGGGAGGGGGGGTCTCCCTCTCCCACAATGAGCAGTTCTTC
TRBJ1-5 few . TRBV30 CAWSDLWELDQPQHF TGTGCCTGGAGTGACCTTTGGGAGCTAGATCAGCCCCAGCATTTT
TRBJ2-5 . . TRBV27 CACRRDFQETQYF TGTGCCTGCAGACGGGACTTCCAAGAGACCCAGTACTTC
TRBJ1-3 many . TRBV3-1 CASSQDFAAGNTIYF TGTGCCAGCAGCCAAGATTTCGCAGCTGGAAACACCATATATTTT
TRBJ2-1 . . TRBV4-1 CASSQETLHNEQFF TGCGCCAGCAGCCAAGAGACCCTACACAATGAGCAGTTCTTC
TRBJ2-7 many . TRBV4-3 CASSQEGVGPYEQYF TGCGCCAGCAGCCAAGAAGGGGTCGGACCCTACGAGCAGTACTTC
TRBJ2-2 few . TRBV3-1 CASSQEWTAGELFF TGTGCCAGCAGCCAAGAATGGACAGCCGGGGAGCTGTTTTTT
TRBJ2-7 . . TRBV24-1 CATPTLPYEQYF TGTGCCACTCCGACCCTCCCCTACGAGCAGTACTTC
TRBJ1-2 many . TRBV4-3 CASSQDYGVDYGYTF TGCGCCAGCAGCCAAGATTACGGGGTAGACTATGGCTACACCTTC
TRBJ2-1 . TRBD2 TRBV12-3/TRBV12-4 CASRPAGTRDEQFF TGTGCCAGCAGACCCGCGGGGACTAGGGATGAGCAGTTCTTC
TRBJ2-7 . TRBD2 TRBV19 CASSMGRAGGYEQYF TGTGCCAGTAGTATGGGACGAGCGGGAGGATACGAGCAGTACTTC
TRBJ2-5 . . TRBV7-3 CASSNYQETRYF TGTGCCAGCAGTAATTACCAAGAGACCCGGTACTTC
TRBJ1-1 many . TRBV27 CASSLGAADEAFF TGTGCCAGCAGTCTGGGGGCGGCTGATGAAGCTTTCTTT
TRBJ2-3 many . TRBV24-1 CATSVGATDTQYF TGTGCCACCAGTGTAGGAGCTACAGATACGCAGTATTTT
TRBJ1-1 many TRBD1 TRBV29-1 CSVSIGTGTTEAFF TGCAGCGTTAGTATCGGGACAGGAACGACTGAAGCTTTCTTT
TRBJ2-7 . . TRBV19 CASSLPTGSYEQYF TGTGCCAGTAGTCTCCCGACAGGATCTTACGAGCAGTACTTC
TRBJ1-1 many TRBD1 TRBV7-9 CASSLWTTGETEAFF TGTGCCAGCAGCTTGTGGACGACAGGGGAAACTGAAGCTTTCTTT
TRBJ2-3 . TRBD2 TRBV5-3 CGSSGWSSGGTDTQYF TGTGGCAGCAGCGGGTGGTCTAGCGGGGGCACAGATACGCAGTATTTT
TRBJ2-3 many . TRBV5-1 CASSLAGLQWDTQYF TGCGCCAGCAGCTTGGCTGGACTTCAATGGGATACGCAGTATTTT
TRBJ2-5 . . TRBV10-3 CAISGGLEKETQYF TGTGCCATCAGTGGGGGACTGGAAAAAGAGACCCAGTACTTC
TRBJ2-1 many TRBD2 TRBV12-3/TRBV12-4 CASRPGTSSYNEQFF TGTGCCAGCAGGCCCGGGACTAGCTCCTACAATGAGCAGTTCTTC